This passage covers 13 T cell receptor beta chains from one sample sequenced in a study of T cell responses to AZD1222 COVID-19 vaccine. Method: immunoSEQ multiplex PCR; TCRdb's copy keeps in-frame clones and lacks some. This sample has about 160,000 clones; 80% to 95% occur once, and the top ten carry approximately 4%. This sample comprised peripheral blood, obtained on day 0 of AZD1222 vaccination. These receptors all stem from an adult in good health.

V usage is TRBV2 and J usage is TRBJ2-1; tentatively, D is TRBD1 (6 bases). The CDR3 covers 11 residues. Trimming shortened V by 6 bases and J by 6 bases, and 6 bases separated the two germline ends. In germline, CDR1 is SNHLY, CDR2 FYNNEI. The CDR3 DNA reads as TGTGCCAGCAGCAGGGGCAATGAGCAGTTCTTC. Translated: CASSRGNEQFF.

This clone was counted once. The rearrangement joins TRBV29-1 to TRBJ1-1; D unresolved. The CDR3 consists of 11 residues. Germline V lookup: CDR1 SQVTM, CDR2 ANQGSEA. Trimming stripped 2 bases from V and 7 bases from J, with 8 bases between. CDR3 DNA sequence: TGCAGCGTTGAACGATTTGGTGAAGCTTTCTTT. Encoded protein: CSVERFGEAFF.

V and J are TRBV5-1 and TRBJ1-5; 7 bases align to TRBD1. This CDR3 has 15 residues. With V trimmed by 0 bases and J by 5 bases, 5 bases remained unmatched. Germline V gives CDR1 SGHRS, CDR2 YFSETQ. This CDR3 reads CASSLEGAGYQPQHF. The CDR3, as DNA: TGCGCCAGCAGCTTGGAGGGGGCGGGATATCAGCCCCAGCATTTT. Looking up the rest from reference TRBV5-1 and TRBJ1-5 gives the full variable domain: KAGVTQTPRYLIKTRGQQVTLSCSPISGHRSVSWYQQTPGQGLQFLFEYFSETQRNKGNFPGRFSGRQFSNSRSEMNVSTLELGDSALYLCASSLEGAGYQPQHFGDGTRLSIL.

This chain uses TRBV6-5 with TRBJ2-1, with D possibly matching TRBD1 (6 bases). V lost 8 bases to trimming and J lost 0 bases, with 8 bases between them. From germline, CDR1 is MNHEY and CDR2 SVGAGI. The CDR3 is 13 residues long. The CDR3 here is CASWTASYNEQFF. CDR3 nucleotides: TGTGCCAGCTGGACAGCCTCCTACAATGAGCAGTTCTTC.

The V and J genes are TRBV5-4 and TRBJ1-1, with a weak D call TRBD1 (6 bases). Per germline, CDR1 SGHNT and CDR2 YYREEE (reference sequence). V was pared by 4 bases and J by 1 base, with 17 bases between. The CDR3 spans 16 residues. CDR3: CASSRGGRRKNTEAFF. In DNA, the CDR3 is TGTGCCAGCAGCAGAGGGGGGAGACGGAAGAACACTGAAGCTTTCTTT.

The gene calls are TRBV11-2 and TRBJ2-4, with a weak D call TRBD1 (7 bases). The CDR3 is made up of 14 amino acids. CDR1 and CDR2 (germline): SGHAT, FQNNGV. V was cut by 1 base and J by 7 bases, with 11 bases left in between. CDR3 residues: CASSLGSGGNIQYF. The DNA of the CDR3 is TGTGCCAGCAGCTTAGGATCAGGGGGGAACATTCAGTACTTC. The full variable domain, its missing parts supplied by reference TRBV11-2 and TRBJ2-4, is EAGVAQSPRYKIIEKRQSVAFWCNPISGHATLYWYQQILGQGPKLLIQFQNNGVVDDSQLPKDRFSAERLKGVDSTLKIQPAKLEDSAVYLCASSLGSGGNIQYFGAGTRLSVL.

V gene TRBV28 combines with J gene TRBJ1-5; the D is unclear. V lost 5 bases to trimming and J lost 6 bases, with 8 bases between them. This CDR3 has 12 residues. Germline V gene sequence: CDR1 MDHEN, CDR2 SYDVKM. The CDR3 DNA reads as TGTGCCAGCAGTCAGACACGTCAGCCCCAGCATTTT. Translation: CASSQTRQPQHF.

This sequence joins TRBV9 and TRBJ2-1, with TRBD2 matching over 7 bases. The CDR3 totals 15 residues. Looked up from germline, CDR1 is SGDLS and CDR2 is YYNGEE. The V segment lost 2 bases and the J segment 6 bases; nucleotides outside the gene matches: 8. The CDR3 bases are TGTGCCAGCAGCGTCGGGACTACGGACTCCAATGAGCAGTTCTTC. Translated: CASSVGTTDSNEQFF.

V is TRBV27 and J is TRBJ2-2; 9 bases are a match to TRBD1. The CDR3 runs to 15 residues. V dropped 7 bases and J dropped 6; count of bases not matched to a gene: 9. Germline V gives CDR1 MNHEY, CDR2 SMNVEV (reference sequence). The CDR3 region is CASKVQGAAPGELFF. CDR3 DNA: TGTGCCAGCAAGGTACAGGGGGCGGCCCCCGGGGAGCTGTTTTTT.

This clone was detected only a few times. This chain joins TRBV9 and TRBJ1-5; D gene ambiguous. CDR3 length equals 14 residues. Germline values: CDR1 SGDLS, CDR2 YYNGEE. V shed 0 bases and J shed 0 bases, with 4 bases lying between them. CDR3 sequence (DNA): TGTGCCAGCAGCGTAGGGAATAGCAATCAGCCCCAGCATTTT. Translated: CASSVGNSNQPQHF.

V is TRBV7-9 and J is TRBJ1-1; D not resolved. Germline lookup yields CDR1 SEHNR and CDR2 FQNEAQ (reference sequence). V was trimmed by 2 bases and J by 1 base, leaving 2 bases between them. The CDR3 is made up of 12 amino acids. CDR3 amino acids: CASSLTNTEAFF. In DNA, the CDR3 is TGTGCCAGCAGCTTAACGAACACTGAAGCTTTCTTT.

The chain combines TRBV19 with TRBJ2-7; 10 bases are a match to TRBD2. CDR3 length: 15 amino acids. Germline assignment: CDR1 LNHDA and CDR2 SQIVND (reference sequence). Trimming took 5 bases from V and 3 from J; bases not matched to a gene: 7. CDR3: CASSVGLAGDYEQYF. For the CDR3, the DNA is TGTGCCAGTAGTGTGGGTCTAGCGGGAGACTACGAGCAGTACTTC.

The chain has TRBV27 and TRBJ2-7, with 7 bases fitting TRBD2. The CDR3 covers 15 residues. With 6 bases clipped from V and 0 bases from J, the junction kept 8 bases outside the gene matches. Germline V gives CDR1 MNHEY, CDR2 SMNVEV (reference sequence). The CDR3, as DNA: TGTGCCAGCAGATTGGGAGGGACTGACTCCTACGAGCAGTACTTC. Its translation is CASRLGGTDSYEQYF.